The sequence of this TCR beta chain was determined in a study of OX40 agonist ivuxolimab in advanced cancers. Whole-study context: The mean age was roughly 60 years, ranging from about 23 to 79, with less than 90% of participants male.

The CDR3 totals 14 residues. Trimming removed 7 bases from V and 7 bases from J, with 17 bases in between. Germline V gene sequence: CDR1 SGHTA, CDR2 FQGNSA. This table comes from immunoSEQ multiplex PCR, and its TCRdb copy is limited to in-frame clones, with some not included. The data hold fewer than 95,000 clones, with roughly 85% observed a single time. Study results and limitations: Determination of antigen specificity was not performed for the expanded peripheral T cells.

This clone was seen only once. Its antigen remains unknown. The rearrangement joins TRBV7-2 to TRBJ1-5, with a tentative D call TRBD1 (5 bases). Material: CD4+ or CD8+ T cells sorted from blood, obtained in a trial of the OX40 agonist ivuxolimab. The receptor was isolated from an adult with an advanced solid tumor such as melanoma, head and neck, liver or kidney cancer. DNA for the CDR3: TGTGCCAGCACCATACCCGGGGGGAGCCAGCCCCAGCATTTT. Translated: CASTIPGGSQPQHF.